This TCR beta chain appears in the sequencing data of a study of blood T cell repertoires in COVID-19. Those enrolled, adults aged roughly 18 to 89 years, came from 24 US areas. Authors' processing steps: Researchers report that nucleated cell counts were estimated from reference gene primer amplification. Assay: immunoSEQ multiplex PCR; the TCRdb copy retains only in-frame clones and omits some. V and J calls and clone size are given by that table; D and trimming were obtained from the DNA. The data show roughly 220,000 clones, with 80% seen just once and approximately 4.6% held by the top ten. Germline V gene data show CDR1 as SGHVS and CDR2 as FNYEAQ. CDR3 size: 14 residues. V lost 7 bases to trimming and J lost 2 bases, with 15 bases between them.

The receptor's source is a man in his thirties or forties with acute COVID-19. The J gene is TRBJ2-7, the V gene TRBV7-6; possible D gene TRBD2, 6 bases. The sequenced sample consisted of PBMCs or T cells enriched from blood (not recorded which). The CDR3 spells CASTPGGGTYEQYF. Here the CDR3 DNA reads TGTGCCAGCACCCCAGGTGGAGGGACCTACGAGCAGTACTTC.